A single sample gave rise to the 25 T cell receptor beta chains below, sequenced in a study of tumor-infiltrating T cells and Merkel cell polyomavirus. Study summary: CD8+ T cells recognized the Merkel cell polyomavirus KLL epitope.

All patients' tumors stained robustly positive for Merkel cell polyomavirus Large T antigen by immunohistochemistry. Assay used: immunoSEQ multiplex PCR; TCRdb lists only in-frame clones, some missing. The sample consists of 2,000 to 2,500 clones, more than 95% of them appearing once. Sample: lymph node tissue. The origin of the receptors is a man aged 65 to 79 with Merkel cell carcinoma.

The rearrangement links TRBV19 to TRBJ1-2; D remains ambiguous. The V gene's germline CDR1 is LNHDA and CDR2 SQIVND (reference sequence). Between the trimmed V and J ends, which lost 2 bases and 2 bases, there was a span of 12 bases. This CDR3 has 15 amino acids. CDR3 sequence (DNA): TGTGCCAGTAGTATAAGAGGGATGCAGAACTATGGCTACACCTTC. Residues: CASSIRGMQNYGYTF.

The rearrangement links TRBV5-1 to TRBJ1-2, with D tentatively TRBD1 (6 bases). CDR3 size: 13 residues. CDR1 and CDR2 from the germline V gene are SGHRS and YFSETQ. V lost 4 bases, J lost 2 bases, and 9 bases lay in between. The DNA for the CDR3 is TGCGCCAGCAGCCCTGACAGGAACTATGGCTACACCTTC. Protein: CASSPDRNYGYTF.

The chain recombines TRBV30 with TRBJ1-2; the D is unclear. Germline V gives CDR1 GTSNPN, CDR2 SVGIG (reference sequence). The V and J ends lost 2 bases and 8 bases respectively, with 9 bases between them. There are 11 residues in the CDR3. The CDR3 nucleotides are TGTGCCTGGAGTCGGTTCGGGGGCTACACCTTC. Translation gives CAWSRFGGYTF.

The chain uses TRBV4-2 and TRBJ2-3; 10 positions match TRBD2. The CDR3 is made up of 17 amino acids. Germline CDR1 and CDR2: LGHNA and YNFKEQ. Trimming at V came to 4 bases and at J to 7 bases, leaving 14 bases not matched to a gene. CDR3: CASSPQMASGSGNTQYF. The CDR3 nucleotides are TGTGCCAGCAGCCCCCAGATGGCTAGCGGGAGTGGAAATACGCAGTATTTT.

V is TRBV19 and J is TRBJ1-2; 7 bases are shared with TRBD1. CDR3 length equals 16 residues. V shed 6 bases and J 0 bases; nucleotides not matched to a gene: 10. CDR1 is LNHDA, CDR2 SQIVND, per germline (reference sequence). CDR3 sequence reads: CASSTGQRTSNYGYTF. The CDR3 nucleotides read TGTGCCAGTAGCACGGGACAGCGAACATCTAACTATGGCTACACCTTC.

This chain uses TRBV7-3 with TRBJ2-1, with 14 bases identical to TRBD2. Trimming cost V 6 bases and J 2 bases; bases outside gene matches: 21. Germline-derived CDR1 and CDR2 are SGHTA and FQGTGA. The CDR3 is made up of 22 amino acids. The CDR3 here is CASSLYAKAGTSGRAPYNEQFF. In nucleotides, the CDR3 is TGTGCCAGCAGTTTATATGCCAAGGCAGGGACTAGCGGGAGAGCCCCCTACAATGAGCAGTTCTTC.

The V call is TRBV13, the J call TRBJ1-6, with D perhaps matching TRBD1 (6 bases). V was pared by 5 bases and J by 10 bases, with 18 bases between. The CDR3 consists of 15 residues. Germline V lookup: CDR1 PRHDT, CDR2 FYEKMQ (reference sequence). DNA for the CDR3: TGTGCCAGCAGCCAAGATACCAGGGGTACCTCACCCCTCCACTTT. Translation gives CASSQDTRGTSPLHF.

This sequence joins TRBV25-1 and TRBJ2-3, with 11 positions matching TRBD2. In germline, CDR1 is MGHDK, CDR2 SYGVNS. After removal of 3 bases from V and 4 bases from J, the junction contained 6 bases not matched to a gene. This CDR3 contains 16 residues. CDR3 sequence: CASSDSSGRASDTQYF. The CDR3, as DNA: TGTGCCAGCAGTGATAGTAGCGGGAGGGCGTCAGATACGCAGTATTTT.

The chain joins TRBV6-5 to TRBJ2-4; D not resolved. Trimming stripped 2 bases from V and 6 bases from J, with 8 bases between. Germline V gene lookup returns CDR1 MNHEY and CDR2 SVGAGI. The CDR3 is 13 residues long. This CDR3 reads CASSYDKLNIQYF. The DNA of the CDR3 is TGTGCCAGCAGTTACGACAAGTTAAACATTCAGTACTTC.

The chain carries TRBV18 and TRBJ2-7, with 9 bases aligning to TRBD2. The germline V gene encodes CDR1 KGHSH and CDR2 LQKENI. After removal of 2 bases from V and 5 bases from J, the junction contained 7 bases not matched to a gene. The CDR3 loop spans 15 amino acids. In DNA, the CDR3 is TGTGCCAGCTCACCAGGTGCGGGAGGGGTCCACGAGCAGTACTTC. Translation: CASSPGAGGVHEQYF.

This chain joins TRBV5-4 and TRBJ1-2, with D maybe TRBD1 (5 bases). This CDR3 spans 13 amino acids. CDR1 SGHNT and CDR2 YYREEE come from the germline V gene (reference sequence). V was cut by 2 bases and J by 6 bases, with 11 bases left in between. CDR3 sequence reads: CASSFRGEDGYTF. DNA for the CDR3: TGTGCCAGCAGCTTTCGGGGGGAAGATGGCTACACCTTC. The full variable domain, in which reference TRBV5-4 and TRBJ1-2 provide the parts outside the CDR3, is ETGVTQSPTHLIKTRGQQVTLRCSSQSGHNTVSWYQQALGQGPQFIFQYYREEENGRGNFPPRFSGLQFPNYSSELNVNALELDDSALYLCASSFRGEDGYTFGSGTRLTVV.

This chain links TRBV29-1 with TRBJ1-2, with 12 bases aligning to TRBD1. The V segment lost 5 bases and the J segment 4 bases; nucleotides outside the gene matches: 5. Germline loops: CDR1 SQVTM, CDR2 ANQGSEA. The CDR3 sequence is 14 residues long. The CDR3 DNA sequence: TGCAGCGTTTCCGGGACAGGGGGCAGCTATGGCTACACCTTC. This encodes CSVSGTGGSYGYTF.

The chain couples TRBV7-8 to TRBJ1-1; 7 bases fit TRBD1. After removal of 1 base from V and 5 bases from J, the junction contained 10 bases not matched to a gene. The CDR3 length is 16 residues. CDR1 and CDR2 (germline): SGHVS, FQNEAQ. The CDR3 protein is CASSLVIRQGETEAFF. In nucleotides, the CDR3 is TGTGCCAGCAGCTTAGTTATCCGACAGGGCGAGACTGAAGCTTTCTTT.

The J gene is TRBJ1-2, the V gene TRBV15; TRBD1 agrees at 7 bases. The germline V gene has CDR1 LNHNV and CDR2 YYDKDF (reference sequence). With V trimmed by 1 base and J by 2 bases, 1 base remained unmatched. The CDR3 runs 14 residues. CDR3 protein: CATSRGGQNYGYTF. CDR3 coding DNA: TGTGCCACCAGCAGAGGGGGACAGAACTATGGCTACACCTTC.

The genes are TRBV9 and TRBJ2-3; D is uncertain. Germline assignment: CDR1 SGDLS and CDR2 YYNGEE. Between the trimmed V and J ends, which lost 1 base and 1 base, there was a span of 4 bases. The CDR3 runs to 13 residues. The CDR3: CASSVRGTDTQYF. DNA of the CDR3: TGTGCCAGCAGCGTAAGAGGCACAGATACGCAGTATTTT.

V is TRBV2 and J is TRBJ1-1, with D possibly TRBD1 on 5 matching bases. With 5 bases removed from V and 1 base from J, the gap between germline ends came to 8 bases. The length of the CDR3 is 13 residues. Germline values: CDR1 SNHLY, CDR2 FYNNEI. Here the CDR3 DNA reads TGTGCCAGCAGTAGCCAGGGGAACACTGAAGCTTTCTTT. It encodes CASSSQGNTEAFF.

The chain has TRBV27 and TRBJ1-4, with D perhaps TRBD1 (5 bases). V lost 6 bases and J lost 2, with 19 bases in between. Germline CDR1 and CDR2: MNHEY and SMNVEV (reference sequence). There are 17 residues in the CDR3. The CDR3 sequence is CASRQGGATGTNEKLFF. CDR3 nucleotides: TGTGCCAGCAGGCAGGGCGGGGCGACCGGGACTAATGAAAAACTGTTTTTT.

Concerning this clone itself: Distinct nucleotide sequences in the sample also encode this CDR3. The V and J genes are TRBV10-3 and TRBJ1-1, with D tentatively TRBD1 (5 bases). V was pared by 2 bases and J by 2 bases, with 9 bases between. Germline V gene sequence: CDR1 ENHRY, CDR2 SYGVKD. There are 14 residues in the CDR3. The CDR3 DNA reads as TGTGCCATCAGTGAGACAGGAGTTAACACTGAAGCTTTCTTT. Translated, it gives CAISETGVNTEAFF.

The rearrangement links TRBV5-1 to TRBJ2-3, with TRBD2 matching over 16 bases. V was pared by 4 bases and J by 6 bases, with 5 bases of the junction left unmatched. The germline V gene encodes CDR1 SGHRS and CDR2 YFSETQ. This CDR3 region has 16 residues. CDR3 in amino acids: CASSVGTSGRGDTQYF. In DNA form, the CDR3 reads TGCGCCAGCAGCGTTGGGACTAGCGGGAGGGGGGATACGCAGTATTTT.

The chain is built from TRBV5-1 and TRBJ2-3; 9 bases align to TRBD1. The CDR3 is 16 residues long. After removal of 2 bases from V and 0 bases from J, the junction contained 4 bases not matched to a gene. Germline V gene sequence: CDR1 SGHRS, CDR2 YFSETQ. CDR3 loop: CASSLQGASSTDTQYF. The CDR3 DNA follows: TGCGCCAGCAGCTTACAGGGGGCGTCTAGCACAGATACGCAGTATTTT.

The rearrangement uses TRBV10-3 and TRBJ1-1; D is possibly TRBD1 (6 bases). Trimming left V 3 bases short and J 2 bases short, with 13 bases between. Per the germline V gene, CDR1 is ENHRY and CDR2 is SYGVKD. The CDR3 consists of 15 residues. The CDR3: CAISDLQGFNTEAFF. The DNA for the CDR3 is TGTGCCATCAGTGATCTTCAGGGGTTTAACACTGAAGCTTTCTTT.

This sequence joins TRBV29-1 and TRBJ1-1; D remains ambiguous. V was shortened by 7 bases and J by 1 base, with 10 bases between the two germline ends. The CDR3 covers 12 residues. Germline V gene lookup returns CDR1 SQVTM and CDR2 ANQGSEA. The CDR3 DNA is TGCAGCGGATCATCGGGGAACACTGAAGCTTTCTTT. It encodes CSGSSGNTEAFF.

Remarks on this clone: This sample includes further DNA sequences coding for the same CDR3. J is TRBJ1-1 and V is TRBV30, with D uncertain. Trimming stripped 1 base from V and 10 bases from J, with 16 bases between. The V gene's germline CDR1 is GTSNPN and CDR2 SVGIG (reference sequence). The CDR3 loop spans 13 amino acids. DNA for the CDR3: TGTGCCTGGAGTGAGGGAGTAGCTTCCGTAGCTTTCTTT. Its protein product is CAWSEGVASVAFF.

The chain is built from TRBV29-1 and TRBJ2-1; 7 bases are a match to TRBD2. CDR1 and CDR2 (germline): SQVTM, ANQGSEA. CDR3 size: 14 residues. The V segment lost 5 bases and the J segment 5 bases; nucleotides outside the gene matches: 9. The CDR3 region is CSVLKAGMDNEQFF. CDR3 coding DNA: TGCAGCGTTCTGAAAGCGGGAATGGACAATGAGCAGTTCTTC.

The genes are TRBV9 and TRBJ2-2, with a tentative D call TRBD1 (5 bases). Germline lookup yields CDR1 SGDLS and CDR2 YYNGEE. V lost 2 bases to trimming and J lost 4 bases, with 9 bases between them. The CDR3 is made up of 14 amino acids. The CDR3 region is CASSVRVTTGELFF. The DNA for the CDR3 is TGTGCCAGCAGCGTCAGGGTGACCACCGGGGAGCTGTTTTTT.